This TCR beta chain was captured in a study of identical twins. TCRdb reprocessed the 5' RACE reads via MiXCR and lists one record per CDR3 protein. The sample includes hundreds of thousands of distinct CDR3 sequences, about 20% of them seen just once. The germline V gene encodes CDR1 LGHDT and CDR2 YNNKEL (reference sequence). This CDR3 has 13 residues. With 1 base removed from V and 6 bases from J, the gap between germline ends came to 8 bases. These data were also filed under a second study, of T cells expressing NK-cell markers. That report notes: In several donors, dominant CD3+CD56+NKG2C+ clones formed about 1.0-8% of CD8+ cells.

The chain has TRBV3-1 and TRBJ2-3; no firm D call. The sequence came from a woman aged 18-29 years in good health. The sequencing input was PBMCs. CDR3 in amino acids: CASSQVSQDTQYF. Here the CDR3 DNA reads TGTGCCAGCAGCCAAGTGTCGCAGGATACGCAGTATTTT.